These T cell receptor beta chains were read from a single sample in a study of cytomegalovirus exposure and HLA in healthy donors. Using immunoSEQ multiplex PCR, the repertoire was profiled, and TCRdb retains in-frame clones only, with some absent. The sample includes some 180,000 clones, about an eighth of them seen just once. Sequenced material: PBMCs. Receptor source: a middle-aged man in good health and CMV-seropositive. CDR3s include the opening cysteine and the closing phenylalanine or tryptophan. A D gene is named only where the DNA matches it firmly. Size is omitted from some rows. Given values are once, few, many or a class for expanded clones.

J: TRBJ1-2
V: TRBV9
D: -
size: -
DNA: TGTGCCAGCAGCGTGGACAGTAACTATGGCTACACCTTC
CDR3: CASSVDSNYGYTF

J: TRBJ1-4
V: TRBV5-1
D: -
size: -
DNA: TGCGCCAGCAGCTTCGCAGGGTTCTCGGCAACTAATGAAAAACTGTTTTTT
CDR3: CASSFAGFSATNEKLFF

J: TRBJ2-5
V: TRBV5-1
D: TRBD2
size: few
DNA: TGCGCCAGCAGCTTGGAGGGTAGCGGGGGCCAAGAGACCCAGTACTTC
CDR3: CASSLEGSGGQETQYF

J: TRBJ2-1
V: TRBV5-4
D: -
size: -
DNA: TGTGCCAGCAGCTTGGTGGCGGGACCTAACAATGAGCAGTTCTTC
CDR3: CASSLVAGPNNEQFF

J: TRBJ1-6
V: TRBV10-1
D: -
size: few
DNA: TGCGCCAGCAGTGACGGGGTTTCACCCCTCCACTTT
CDR3: CASSDGVSPLHF

J: TRBJ1-2
V: TRBV5-4
D: -
size: -
DNA: TGTGCCAGCAGATCAACAGGTAGAGATGGCTACACCTTC
CDR3: CASRSTGRDGYTF

J: TRBJ2-1
V: TRBV5-1
D: TRBD1
size: few
DNA: TGCGCCAGCAGCTATCGACAGGGGGCTTACAATGAGCAGTTCTTC
CDR3: CASSYRQGAYNEQFF

J: TRBJ1-4
V: TRBV14
D: TRBD1
size: -
DNA: TGTGCCAGCAGCCAAGACCTACAGGGGGCAGGTGAAAAACTGTTTTTT
CDR3: CASSQDLQGAGEKLFF

J: TRBJ1-2
V: TRBV19
D: -
size: few
DNA: TGTGCCAGTAGACCTGACTCGGGGAGGAGCTATGGCTACACCTTC
CDR3: CASRPDSGRSYGYTF

J: TRBJ2-3
V: TRBV5-4
D: -
size: -
DNA: TGTGCCAGCAGCTCCGGGACACCACCTTCAGATACGCAGTATTTT
CDR3: CASSSGTPPSDTQYF

J: TRBJ1-4
V: TRBV7-2
D: -
size: -
DNA: TGTGCCAGCAGCCGAAATTACCAGGAAAAACTGTTTTTT
CDR3: CASSRNYQEKLFF

J: TRBJ1-5
V: TRBV9
D: TRBD1
size: few
DNA: TGTGCCAGCAGCCCAACGGACAGGGGCACTCAGCCCCAGCATTTT
CDR3: CASSPTDRGTQPQHF

J: TRBJ2-1
V: TRBV7-2
D: -
size: few
DNA: TGTGCCAGCAGCTTAGGTCAGGGCGGCGAGCAGTTCTTC
CDR3: CASSLGQGGEQFF

J: TRBJ1-4
V: TRBV5-6
D: -
size: -
DNA: TGTGCCAGCAGCTACCAGTCAACTAATGAAAAACTGTTTTTT
CDR3: CASSYQSTNEKLFF

J: TRBJ1-6
V: TRBV7-6
D: -
size: few
DNA: TGTGCCAGCAGCTTAAGCGGGGGGGATTCACCCCTCCACTTT
CDR3: CASSLSGGDSPLHF

J: TRBJ2-5
V: TRBV14
D: TRBD1
size: -
DNA: TGTGCCAGCAGCCAACCAATCGGGACAGGGCTCCAAGAGACCCAGTACTTC
CDR3: CASSQPIGTGLQETQYF

J: TRBJ2-1
V: TRBV29-1
D: -
size: -
DNA: TGCAGCGTCCAAAGAGGGACTTCTTACAATGAGCAGTTCTTC
CDR3: CSVQRGTSYNEQFF

J: TRBJ1-1
V: TRBV27
D: TRBD1
size: few
DNA: TGTGCCAGCAGTTTATTGGGCCGGGACAGCACTGAAGCTTTCTTT
CDR3: CASSLLGRDSTEAFF

J: TRBJ1-2
V: TRBV6-5
D: -
size: few
DNA: TGTGCCAACACCCCACGGGGGGCGAGATATCATGGCTACACCTTC
CDR3: CANTPRGARYHGYTF

J: TRBJ1-2
V: TRBV15
D: TRBD1
size: -
DNA: TGTGCCACCAGCAGTTCCGGGACAGGGGTAAAAGACTATGGCTACACCTTC
CDR3: CATSSSGTGVKDYGYTF

J: TRBJ2-1
V: TRBV30
D: TRBD2
size: few
DNA: TGTGCCTGGAGTGTGGCTAGCGGACTCTATGAGCAGTTCTTC
CDR3: CAWSVASGLYEQFF

J: TRBJ1-4
V: TRBV19
D: -
size: -
DNA: TGTGCCAGTAGTATAAGCGTCCATGAAAAACTGTTTTTT
CDR3: CASSISVHEKLFF

J: TRBJ1-1
V: TRBV5-4
D: TRBD1
size: few
DNA: TGTGCCAGCAGCGGGAACAGGGGGTCAATAACTGAAGCTTTCTTT
CDR3: CASSGNRGSITEAFF

J: TRBJ2-7
V: TRBV2
D: TRBD1
size: few
DNA: TGTGCCAGCCGGACAGGGGGATCCTACGAGCAGTACTTC
CDR3: CASRTGGSYEQYF

J: TRBJ2-7
V: TRBV25-1
D: TRBD1
size: -
DNA: TGTGCCAGCAGCCCCCCGGGACAGGGTTACGAGCAGTACTTC
CDR3: CASSPPGQGYEQYF

J: TRBJ1-1
V: TRBV7-9
D: TRBD1
size: -
DNA: TGTGCCAGCAGCTTAGATAGGGGGCAGGGCGGCACTGAAGCTTTCTTT
CDR3: CASSLDRGQGGTEAFF

J: TRBJ1-3
V: TRBV15
D: -
size: -
DNA: TGTGCCACCAGCAGAGATCGGGACACAGGGAGTGGAAACACCATATATTTT
CDR3: CATSRDRDTGSGNTIYF

J: TRBJ2-3
V: TRBV5-1
D: -
size: few
DNA: TGCGCCAGCAGCCCTAGCACAGATACGCAGTATTTT
CDR3: CASSPSTDTQYF

J: TRBJ2-7
V: TRBV5-1
D: -
size: -
DNA: TGCGCCAGCAGCTTGACAGGGCAGTACTTC
CDR3: CASSLTGQYF

J: TRBJ1-5
V: TRBV7-2
D: -
size: -
DNA: TGTGCCAGCAGCTTAGAACGGTCTCAGCCCCAGCATTTT
CDR3: CASSLERSQPQHF

J: TRBJ1-4
V: TRBV5-5
D: -
size: -
DNA: TGTGCCAGCAGCTTGTACCCCCCCGGGGGGAATGAAAAACTGTTTTTT
CDR3: CASSLYPPGGNEKLFF

J: TRBJ1-5
V: TRBV5-6
D: -
size: -
DNA: TGTGCCAGCAGCTTGGCAGGTGGAGGTCAGCCCCAGCATTTT
CDR3: CASSLAGGGQPQHF

J: TRBJ2-3
V: TRBV9
D: TRBD1
size: -
DNA: TGTGCCAGCAGCGTAGTGGTAGGGGGCGCAGATACGCAGTATTTT
CDR3: CASSVVVGGADTQYF